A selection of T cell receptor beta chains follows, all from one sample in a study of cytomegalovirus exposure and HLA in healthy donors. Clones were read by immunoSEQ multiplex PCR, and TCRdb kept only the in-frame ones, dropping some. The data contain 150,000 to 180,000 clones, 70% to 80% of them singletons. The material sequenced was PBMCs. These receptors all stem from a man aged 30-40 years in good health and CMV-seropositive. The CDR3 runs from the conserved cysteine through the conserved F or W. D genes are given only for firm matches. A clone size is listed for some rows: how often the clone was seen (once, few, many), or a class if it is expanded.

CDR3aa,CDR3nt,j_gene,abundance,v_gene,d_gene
CASSLVGSNQPQHF,TGTGCCAGCAGCTTAGTGGGCAGCAATCAGCCCCAGCATTTT,TRBJ1-5,NA,TRBV7-8,NA
CASSQGLVARELFF,TGCGCCAGCAGCCAAGGACTAGTAGCACGGGAGCTGTTTTTT,TRBJ2-2,NA,TRBV4-1,NA
CASSRGLAGERGGGELFF,TGCGCCAGCAGCCGAGGACTAGCGGGAGAAAGGGGGGGCGGGGAGCTGTTTTTT,TRBJ2-2,NA,TRBV4-1,TRBD2
CASSLKSKGQGGYQEQFF,TGTGCCAGCAGCTTAAAAAGTAAAGGACAGGGTGGCTACCAAGAGCAGTTCTTC,TRBJ2-1,NA,TRBV11-3,TRBD1
CASSPIEGEQYF,TGTGCCAGCTCACCCATTGAGGGCGAGCAGTACTTC,TRBJ2-7,NA,TRBV18,NA
CASRGQFNEKLFF,TGTGCCAGCAGGGGACAGTTTAATGAAAAACTGTTTTTT,TRBJ1-4,NA,TRBV6-5,TRBD1
CASSGRAGAGELFF,TGTGCCAGCAGTGGCAGGGCAGGGGCCGGGGAGCTGTTTTTT,TRBJ2-2,NA,TRBV2,NA
CASRSRADTQYF,TGTGCCAGCAGATCACGGGCAGATACGCAGTATTTT,TRBJ2-3,NA,TRBV7-9,NA
CASSPPSNYGYTF,TGTGCCAGCAGTCCACCGAGTAACTATGGCTACACCTTC,TRBJ1-2,NA,TRBV28,NA
CASSARDYTDTQYF,TGTGCCAGCAGCGCTAGAGACTACACAGATACGCAGTATTTT,TRBJ2-3,NA,TRBV5-4,NA
CASSPTSGRHNEQFF,TGTGCCAGCAGCCCCACTAGCGGGAGACACAATGAGCAGTTCTTC,TRBJ2-1,NA,TRBV7-3,TRBD2
CASSHVFRDRGYSGANVLTF,TGTGCCAGCAGCCATGTGTTCCGGGACAGGGGATACTCTGGGGCCAACGTCCTGACTTTC,TRBJ2-6,NA,TRBV28,TRBD1
CASSQGVGDLVYEQYF,TGTGCCAGCAGCCAGGGGGTCGGGGACTTGGTTTACGAGCAGTACTTC,TRBJ2-7,once,TRBV7-9,NA
CASSLNRAYGYTF,TGTGCCAGCAGCTTGAACAGGGCCTATGGCTACACCTTC,TRBJ1-2,NA,TRBV5-6,NA
CASSDTSGQETQYF,TGTGCCAGCAGCGACACGAGCGGGCAAGAGACCCAGTACTTC,TRBJ2-5,NA,TRBV21-1,NA
CASTKGGTGVVLKSYEQYF,TGTGCCAGCACCAAGGGAGGGACAGGGGTCGTATTAAAATCCTACGAGCAGTACTTC,TRBJ2-7,NA,TRBV21-1,NA
CASSFGQGRWYEQYF,TGTGCCAGCAGTTTCGGACAGGGTAGATGGTACGAGCAGTACTTC,TRBJ2-7,few,TRBV27,TRBD1
CASSPGQDSTEAFF,TGTGCCAGCAGCCCCGGACAGGACAGCACTGAAGCTTTCTTT,TRBJ1-1,NA,TRBV28,TRBD1
CASSFYRNEAFF,TGTGCCAGCAGCTTCTACAGAAATGAAGCTTTCTTT,TRBJ1-1,NA,TRBV5-4,NA
CASSLRTGGATPLHF,TGTGCCAGCAGCCTGCGGACAGGGGGCGCGACACCCCTCCACTTT,TRBJ1-6,NA,TRBV7-9,TRBD1
CAISGNRGEQFF,TGTGCCATCAGTGGGAATAGAGGTGAGCAGTTCTTC,TRBJ2-1,NA,TRBV10-3,NA
CASSKGDTIPTNEKLFF,TGTGCCAGCAGCAAGGGGGACACCATCCCCACTAATGAAAAACTGTTTTTT,TRBJ1-4,NA,TRBV21-1,NA
CSAARTVLNTEAFF,TGCAGCGCTGCCCGGACAGTACTGAACACTGAAGCTTTCTTT,TRBJ1-1,few,TRBV29-1,NA
CASSSGYGGSSYNEQFF,TGTGCCAGCAGTTCCGGGTACGGTGGAAGCTCCTACAATGAGCAGTTCTTC,TRBJ2-1,few,TRBV28,NA
CASSIGSGRIDTQYF,TGTGCCAGCAGCATAGGTAGCGGGAGAATAGATACGCAGTATTTT,TRBJ2-3,once,TRBV9,TRBD2
CASNKGEGQGRETQYF,TGTGCCAGCAACAAGGGGGAGGGGCAGGGTCGAGAGACCCAGTACTTC,TRBJ2-5,once,TRBV5-8,NA
CASSPGANEQFF,TGTGCCAGCTCACCAGGGGCAAATGAGCAGTTCTTC,TRBJ2-1,NA,TRBV18,NA
CASSRMTRTGPGNTIYF,TGCGCCAGCAGCCGGATGACCCGGACAGGGCCTGGAAACACCATATATTTT,TRBJ1-3,NA,TRBV5-1,TRBD1
CASRAGGYEQYF,TGTGCCAGCAGGGCGGGAGGCTACGAGCAGTACTTC,TRBJ2-7,NA,TRBV2,TRBD2
CATLGDKDLTISDEQYF,TGTGCCACCCTGGGGGACAAGGATTTAACTATATCGGACGAGCAGTACTTC,TRBJ2-7,few,TRBV27,NA
CASSFQRELGYEQYF,TGCGCCAGCAGCTTCCAGCGGGAGTTGGGCTACGAGCAGTACTTC,TRBJ2-7,NA,TRBV5-1,TRBD2
CASRGTALRGSQPQHF,TGTGCCAGCAGGGGGACAGCTCTCCGAGGGAGTCAGCCCCAGCATTTT,TRBJ1-5,NA,TRBV2,TRBD1
CASSDSGGPPLDTQYF,TGTGCCAGCAGTGATTCCGGGGGACCCCCCCTTGATACGCAGTATTTT,TRBJ2-3,NA,TRBV2,NA
CASSETPSDPYEQYF,TGCGCCAGCAGTGAGACACCATCCGATCCCTACGAGCAGTACTTC,TRBJ2-7,NA,TRBV10-1,NA
CASSLIGQARAGELFF,TGTGCCAGTAGTCTGATCGGACAGGCTAGGGCTGGGGAGCTGTTTTTT,TRBJ2-2,NA,TRBV19,TRBD1
CAISESRGANYGYTF,TGTGCCATCAGTGAGTCTCGGGGGGCTAACTATGGCTACACCTTC,TRBJ1-2,NA,TRBV10-3,NA
CASSVEAGGPGSGELFF,TGTGCCAGCAGCGTAGAGGCGGGAGGGCCGGGGAGCGGGGAGCTGTTTTTT,TRBJ2-2,once,TRBV9,TRBD2
CASSISSGSATGELFF,TGTGCCAGCAGCATTTCTAGCGGGAGTGCCACCGGGGAGCTGTTTTTT,TRBJ2-2,NA,TRBV5-5,TRBD2
CAWSRDRGQDTQYF,TGTGCCTGGAGCCGTGACAGGGGGCAGGATACGCAGTATTTT,TRBJ2-3,NA,TRBV30,TRBD1
CAIRGLAGTYEQYF,TGTGCCATCAGGGGACTAGCGGGAACCTACGAGCAGTACTTC,TRBJ2-7,NA,TRBV10-3,TRBD2
CASRLYREGATEAFF,TGTGCCAGCAGACTCTACAGGGAAGGAGCCACTGAAGCTTTCTTT,TRBJ1-1,NA,TRBV6-1,NA
CASSLETGPGTQYF,TGCGCCAGCAGCCTAGAGACAGGGCCCGGGACCCAGTACTTC,TRBJ2-5,NA,TRBV5-1,TRBD1
CAISEAGLAGTSTDTQYF,TGTGCCATCAGTGAGGCCGGACTAGCGGGTACTAGCACAGATACGCAGTATTTT,TRBJ2-3,NA,TRBV10-3,TRBD2
CASSLATSGADTQYF,TGTGCCAGCAGTTTGGCAACTAGCGGAGCAGATACGCAGTATTTT,TRBJ2-3,NA,TRBV28,TRBD2
CASSLSSGTTARPTDTQYF,TGCGCCAGCAGCTTAAGTAGCGGGACTACCGCCAGGCCCACAGATACGCAGTATTTT,TRBJ2-3,NA,TRBV5-1,TRBD2